These 9 T cell receptor beta chains originate from one sample sequenced in a study of blood T cell repertoires in COVID-19. Profiling relied on immunoSEQ multiplex PCR, and the TCRdb table lists in-frame clones only, not all of them. Of roughly 230,000 clones listed, 80% to 90% were seen once; the top ten hold roughly 7.8%. Sequencing was done on a sample of peripheral blood. These receptors all stem from a middle-aged man with active or convalescent COVID-19.

The chain carries TRBV7-8 and TRBJ1-4, with D unresolved. The ends were cut back, 6 bases at V and 0 bases at J, with 11 bases in the middle. Germline loops: CDR1 SGHVS, CDR2 FQNEAQ. This CDR3 is 15 amino acids long. The CDR3 loop reads CASSHSFATNEKLFF. CDR3 in DNA: TGTGCCAGCAGTCACAGCTTTGCAACTAATGAAAAACTGTTTTTT.

The J gene is TRBJ2-7, the V gene TRBV18, with 7 bases aligning to TRBD2. Trimming at V came to 4 bases and at J to 3 bases, leaving 12 bases not matched to a gene. Germline V lookup: CDR1 KGHSH, CDR2 LQKENI. This CDR3 is built from 16 residues. In DNA, the CDR3 is TGTGCCAGCTCACTCCTTGGGGCTAGCGGCAACTACGAGCAGTACTTC. Its translation: CASSLLGASGNYEQYF.

This chain connects TRBV19 to TRBJ1-2, with 7 nucleotides matching TRBD1. Germline loops: CDR1 LNHDA, CDR2 SQIVND (reference sequence). This CDR3 has 15 amino acids. Germline trimming cut 5 bases from V and 1 base from J; bases unmatched to any gene: 7. The CDR3 loop is CASSFGTADNYGYTF. For the CDR3, the DNA is TGTGCCAGTAGTTTCGGGACAGCCGATAACTATGGCTACACCTTC.

The rearrangement uses TRBV5-5 and TRBJ1-4; D remains ambiguous. Trimming removed 4 bases at V and 7 bases at J, with 11 bases between. Germline V lookup: CDR1 SGHKS, CDR2 YYEKEE (reference sequence). This CDR3 spans 13 amino acids. CDR3 sequence reads: CASSRSLGEKLFF. The CDR3 DNA reads TGTGCCAGCAGCCGGAGTCTAGGTGAAAAACTGTTTTTT.

V gene TRBV3-1 (or the pseudogene TRBV3-2) combines with J gene TRBJ2-1, with TRBD2 matching over 16 bases. Germline loops: CDR1 LGHDT, CDR2 YNNKEL (reference sequence). The CDR3 extends over 16 amino acids. The V gene end was trimmed by 7 bases and the J gene end by 6 bases; junction bases not matched to a gene: 6. This CDR3 is CASTGLAGGLGNEQFF. DNA for the CDR3: TGTGCCAGCACGGGACTAGCGGGGGGGCTTGGCAATGAGCAGTTCTTC.

The V and J genes are TRBV5-5 and TRBJ2-7, with D hard to call. V lost 3 bases, J lost 5 bases, and 6 bases lay in between. This CDR3 has 11 amino acids. Germline CDR1 SGHKS, CDR2 YYEKEE (reference sequence). CDR3 bases: TGTGCCAGCAGCTCTTTTCACGAGCAGTACTTC. This sequence encodes CASSSFHEQYF.

The rearrangement uses TRBV19 and TRBJ1-5, with D perhaps TRBD1 (5 bases). CDR3 length: 17 residues. Trimming left V 5 bases short and J 2 bases short, with 19 bases between. Per germline, CDR1 LNHDA and CDR2 SQIVND (reference sequence). CDR3 DNA: TGTGCCAGTAGTCCTGGAGCAGGGAGGGATGGCAATCAGCCCCAGCATTTT. The encoded protein is CASSPGAGRDGNQPQHF.

This clone was detected once. The chain couples TRBV3-1 (or the pseudogene TRBV3-2) to TRBJ2-2; D might be TRBD1 (7 bases). This CDR3 contains 16 residues. Germline values: CDR1 LGHDT, CDR2 YNNKEL (reference sequence). Trimming left V 0 bases short and J 4 bases short, with 12 bases between. The CDR3 DNA reads as TGTGCCAGCAGCCAAGAGTCAGGGGGAGGCACCGGGGAGCTGTTTTTT. Translated: CASSQESGGGTGELFF.

The chain joins TRBV3-1 (or the pseudogene TRBV3-2) to TRBJ2-2; 11 bases agree with TRBD1. V dropped 4 bases and J dropped 3; count of bases not matched to a gene: 10. CDR3 length equals 18 residues. Per the germline V gene, CDR1 is LGHDT and CDR2 is YNNKEL (reference sequence). The CDR3 bases are TGTGCCAGCAGCCCCTCCCCGGACAGGGGGCCACACACCGGGGAGCTGTTTTTT. Its protein is CASSPSPDRGPHTGELFF.